This T cell receptor (beta chain) was captured by sequencing in a study of regulatory T cells in long-lasting Graves disease. V was trimmed by 7 bases and J by 7 bases, leaving 11 bases between them. This CDR3 spans 11 amino acids. Germline CDR1 and CDR2: MDHEN and SYDVKM. Time point indicated: persistent/refractory GD, antithyroid drugs over 5 years with positive TRAb. Generation of the TCR library employed RNA extracted from PBMCs. The authors diagnosed Graves' disease using American Thyroid Association guidelines. Many counts were recorded for this clonotype. The antigen remains undetermined. Through Arm-PCR of CDR3 regions and iRepertoire HTBI primers, TCR beta libraries were built. TCRdb reanalysed the multiplex PCR reads using MiXCR and keeps one entry per CDR3 protein. The sample records 390,000 or so distinct CDR3 sequences, more than 20% being singletons. Overall study results and limits: Since the sample size was small, accuracy may have been reduced.

The TCR originated in a woman aged 40-49 years with Graves disease. The sequences come from peripheral blood mononuclear cells (PBMCs), collected when the disease was refractory, from a patient treated with antithyroid drugs. The V gene is TRBV28, the J gene TRBJ2-7; D is tentatively TRBD1 or TRBD2 (5 bases each). For the CDR3, the DNA is TGTGCCAGCAAGGGGACGCGGGAGCAGTACTTC. It codes for CASKGTREQYF.